This T cell receptor beta chain derives from a study of PD-L1 blockade in urothelial cancer (dated by TCRdb to 2017 to 2019). About the full investigation: Therapy was started in the mid-2010s for all patients, and atezolizumab 1,200 mg was administered intravenously every 3 weeks. About 90% of the roughly 29 patients were identified as males with urothelial cancer of bladder origin, and a prior smoking history was reported by 18 of 29 patients. An ECOG performance status of 0 or 1 was recorded for the patients, and 0 to 3 prior chemotherapy regimens had been received by the patients. Blood samples were analyzed at two time points: 3 weeks after treatment start (second dose) and 6 weeks after treatment start. Blood samples gave median yields of around 140,000 T cells and tens of thousands of unique TCRs, along with a median clonality of about 0.084. The study was an exploratory multi-omic analysis of somatic, immune and clinical correlates of response to PD-L1 blockade with atezolizumab in urothelial cancer. Pretreatment tumor samples and matched peripheral blood, collected serially before and after atezolizumab treatment, underwent TCR sequencing. Durable clinical benefit was defined as a progression-free survival longer than 6 months, and TCR features were additionally tested against progression-free survival and overall survival. In the same patients, pretreatment tumors underwent whole exome sequencing and RNA sequencing in addition to TCR sequencing. Durable clinical benefit was achieved by nine patients but not by the remaining 20. Twenty-nine patients had pretreatment blood TCR-seq, some 25 had at least one posttreatment blood collection, and some 25 had tumor TCR-seq. General findings and caveats noted by the study authors: Small sample size (n ≈ 30) and many exploratory analyses mean the results are intended to be hypothesis-generating. Patients with durable benefit showed greater expansion of tumor-associated TCR clones in peripheral blood 3 weeks after starting treatment (n of about 20, p = 0.022). Improved progression-free and overall survival was associated with having pretreatment peripheral blood TCR clonality below the median.

This clone has just a few counts. Its antigen remains unidentified. No base quality values were provided; no much bigger clone lies one nucleotide off. Trimming accounts for 1 base at V and 0 bases at J, while the number of junction bases matched to no gene is 7. Via the germline V gene, CDR1 is KGHSH and CDR2 LQKENI. The CDR3, from cysteine to phenylalanine, totals 17 residues. Only CDR3 DNA remains: 51 bases, in frame from the first base. To estimate absolute template abundance from read counts, synthetic TCR analog templates were spiked into each PCR. Using the immunoSEQ assay, TCRbeta CDR3 regions were amplified from genomic DNA with bias-controlled V and J gene primers. Sequencing of rearranged TCRbeta segments was done at approximately 20X coverage. The authors' analysis ran thus. Sequencing errors were corrected by clustering and CDR3s were annotated against IMGT to assign V, D and J genes. Downstream analyses used only productive TCRbeta rearrangements and left out out-of-frame or stop-codon sequences. Clonality was computed as one minus Shannon entropy normalized by the log of the number of unique productive sequences. Fisher's exact test with Benjamini-Hochberg correction, using a cutoff of adjusted p below 0.01, was how clones that differed between time points or between blood and tumor were identified. This immuneACCESS table, as held by TCRdb, lists in-frame sequences with V and J called but not all clones. Of the missing ones, under half trace to an unresolved V gene in checked studies; the others have no known cause. V and J calls and clone size come straight from that table; D and trimming were deduced from the DNA. The sample yields 85,000 to 130,000 clones; about nine tenths were counted once. The ten most abundant clones make up over 0.8% of the sample.

A total of around 30 patients with locally advanced or metastatic urothelial carcinoma, treated at Memorial Sloan Kettering on a trial protocol, made up the cohort. Peripheral blood mononuclear cells were collected pretreatment and during treatment, at between 1 and 8 total time points per patient. The Qiagen DNeasy Blood extraction kit was used to purify genomic DNA from total PBMCs and tumor samples. Collected pretreatment and during treatment, PBMCs were isolated and stored as previously described. The clonotype comes from a woman older than 75 with urothelial cancer. Sample: PBMCs, taken around atezolizumab (anti-PD-L1) treatment. This chain joins TRBV18 to TRBJ1-1, with 8 bases matching TRBD1. CDR3 protein: CASSPLRQGIMNTEAFF. The DNA sequence is as follows: TGTGCCAGCTCACCACTTCGACAGGGGATTATGAACACTGAAGCTTTCTTT.